The 7 T cell receptor beta chains below all came from one sample that was sequenced in a study of T cell repertoires in cytomegalovirus infection. From the reads, TCRdb called clonotypes with MiXCR, one entry per CDR3 protein. The sample shows 150,000 or so distinct CDR3 sequences, roughly 6% of them seen only once. The specimen was PBMCs. The origin of the receptors is a human donor in good health (CMV status not recorded). Some clones in this sample may be carry-over from other donors' samples.

This clonotype was counted many times. The chain uses TRBV7-2 and TRBJ2-3, with a weak D call TRBD1 (5 bases). Trimming pared 3 bases from V and 7 bases from J, leaving 14 bases between. Germline V lookup: CDR1 SGHTA, CDR2 FQGNSA. The CDR3 loop spans 14 amino acids. CDR3 in DNA: TGTGCCAGCAGCTTGGCTAGGGGTAAAAATACGCAGTATTTT. Its translation is CASSLARGKNTQYF. Variable domain in full (rest from reference TRBV7-2 and TRBJ2-3): GAGVSQSPSNKVTEKGKDVELRCDPISGHTALYWYRQSLGQGLEFLIYFQGNSAPDKSGLPSDRFSAERTGGSVSTLTIQRTQQEDSAVYLCASSLARGKNTQYFGPGTRLTVL.

This clonotype was picked up many times. The rearrangement uses TRBV7-2 and TRBJ1-1; D not certain. In germline, CDR1 is SGHTA, CDR2 FQGNSA. Trimming shortened V by 5 bases and J by 5 bases, and 12 bases separated the two germline ends. The CDR3 sequence is 13 residues long. The CDR3 nucleotides read TGTGCCAGCAGCAACAGACTGGGAACTGAAGCTTTCTTT. This codes for CASSNRLGTEAFF.

This clonotype has a handful of counts. This sequence joins TRBV7-6 and TRBJ2-7; 9 bases are shared with TRBD1. The CDR3 runs 15 residues. CDR1 and CDR2 from the germline V gene are SGHVS and FNYEAQ. Trimming at V came to 6 bases and at J to 0 bases, leaving 6 bases not matched to a gene. This chain's CDR3 is CASSPGQGSSYEQYF. The CDR3 DNA reads TGTGCCAGCAGTCCAGGACAGGGGTCCTCCTACGAGCAGTACTTC.

The table lists this clonotype with many counts. The rearrangement uses TRBV27 and TRBJ1-2, with 8 bases lining up with TRBD1. The CDR3 covers 18 residues. V lost 5 bases, J lost 2 bases, and 16 bases stayed unmatched. Germline CDR1 MNHEY, CDR2 SMNVEV (reference sequence). The CDR3 protein is CASSPINPIRQGNYGYTF. In DNA, the CDR3 is TGTGCCAGCAGTCCCATAAACCCTATCCGACAGGGGAACTATGGCTACACCTTC.

This clonotype was recorded a few times. The V gene is TRBV5-4, the J gene TRBJ2-7; 8 bases align to TRBD2. Trimming removed 4 bases from V and 5 bases from J; junction bases left unmatched: 11. This CDR3 is 15 amino acids long. CDR1 is SGHNT, CDR2 YYREEE, per germline (reference sequence). CDR3 region: CASSPSGPNRDEQYF. DNA of the CDR3: TGTGCCAGCAGCCCTAGCGGGCCCAACAGGGACGAGCAGTACTTC.

The V call is TRBV7-9, the J call TRBJ1-1; D not certain. The CDR3 is made up of 13 amino acids. V lost 7 bases and J 1 base, leaving 10 bases between the germline ends. The germline gives CDR1 SEHNR, CDR2 FQNEAQ (reference sequence). CDR3 residues: CASTPITNTEAFF. In nucleotides, the CDR3 is TGTGCCAGCACCCCGATTACGAACACTGAAGCTTTCTTT.

This rearrangement joins TRBV28 to TRBJ2-7; weak D call: TRBD1 (5 bases). The V end was cut by 2 bases, the J end by 9 bases, with 23 bases between. The CDR3 contains 16 residues. Germline values: CDR1 MDHEN, CDR2 SYDVKM. The CDR3 region is CASSLVLMDTHPGQYF. The CDR3 region has the DNA TGTGCCAGCAGTTTAGTACTTATGGACACACACCCGGGGCAGTACTTC.